The following is a T cell receptor beta chain sequence with its context. Which antigen it targets is not known. No per-base quality is available; no much larger clone lies one base away. The data were taken from a study of memory CD4+ T cells and cytomegalovirus serostatus (dated by TCRdb to the late 2010s). In the study overall: The cohort comprised 35 or so healthy Belgian adults, 9 CMV seropositive and roughly 25 CMV seronegative. To replicate a published TCR-based CMV serostatus classifier, the researchers sequenced the CD4+ memory TCRbeta repertoires of a Belgian cohort whose cytomegalovirus serostatus was known. Summary of the overall study and its limitations: Only CD4+CD45RO+ memory cells were sequenced, in contrast to the original study, in which naive and memory CD4+ and CD8+ populations were covered. A median bootstrapped AUC of around 0.95 with a 95% CI of 0.76-1.00 was achieved on the Belgian cohort by the original-framework classifier. Among the 160 or so previously reported CMV-associated TCRbeta sequences, 60 to 70 showed up in the CD4+ memory repertoires, with each one found in between one and five individuals. Results were interpreted as suggesting that the CMV-associated TCR signature is largely present in the CD4+ memory repertoire. For predicting CMV serostatus, the median bootstrapped AUC was approximately 0.95 using the original framework and approximately 0.91 using a US-trained random forest.

There are 16 amino acids in the CDR3, from cysteine to phenylalanine inclusive. The read is trimmed to its CDR3 DNA, 48 bases read in frame from base 1. Per the germline V gene, ENHRY is the CDR1 and SYGVKD is the CDR2. V is cut by 2 bases and J by 8 bases, and the space between the germline ends is 18 bases. Single viable CD3+CD4+CD8-CD45RO+ cells were sorted as memory CD4+ T cells on a FACSAria II. CMV serostatus was determined using a Roche Elecsys assay that detects serum IgG against CMV pp150, pp28, p38 and p52. Once the samples were thawed, total CD4+ T cells were enriched through positive selection using CD4 magnetic microbeads. The samples came from a separate study whose specific focus was interrogating the CD4+ T cell memory repertoire. Peripheral blood mononuclear cells were isolated and cryopreserved according to standard operating procedures, and serum was stored at -80 degrees C. The staining relied on CD3-PerCP (BW264/56), CD4-APC (RPA-T4), CD45RO-PE (UCHT1) and CD8-Pacific Orange (3B5) antibodies, and Sytox blue was used to exclude non-viable cells.

The Quick-DNA Microprep Kit was used to extract genomic DNA from the sorted cells. TCRbeta DNA was amplified with the immunoSEQ hsTCRbeta kit following the manufacturer's protocol. An Illumina MiSeq instrument was used to sequence the TCRbeta libraries. As for how the authors treated the data: Following removal of out-of-frame sequences, some 2,200,000 distinct TCRbeta sequences were retained, with an average of roughly 70,000 per individual. Two values were used to score each individual: the count of under 200 previously reported CMV-associated TCRbeta sequences and the total count of productive distinct TCRbeta sequences. A beta-binomial model was reimplemented in Python, and scikit-learn random forests with default parameters were trained on data from the US cohort. Classifier performance on the Belgian cohort was summarized as median AUC with percentile confidence intervals over 10,000 bootstrap iterations. Drawn from immuneACCESS, this table holds only the in-frame rearrangements with V and J called that TCRdb kept. Clones are partly lost; checked studies trace under half to an unresolved V gene and leave the rest unexplained. D and trimming were read from the DNA, whereas the V and J calls and clone size are those reported in that table. In all, the sample holds some 80,000 clones, and less than 90% of those were seen once. About 0.72% of the sample lies in the top ten.

The sequence was obtained from an adult in good health and CMV-seronegative. The sequenced material came from memory CD4+ T cells from blood. The chain is made from TRBV10-3 and TRBJ1-4; the D region possibly corresponds to TRBD1 (5 bases align). CDR3 loop: CAISEAQGGSREKLFF. Read as DNA, the sequence is TGTGCCATCAGTGAGGCGCAGGGTGGTAGTAGGGAAAAACTGTTTTTT.